The 6 T cell receptor beta chains given below trace back to one sample, sequenced in a study of a mutant IDH1 vaccine in newly diagnosed glioma. Time point denoted: week 35, safety follow-up. Each dose delivered 300 ug of mutant IDH1 20-mer peptide subcutaneously with imiquimod. The protocol was immunoSEQ multiplex PCR, while the TCRdb copy is restricted to in-frame clones and leaves out a portion. The sample holds approximately 50,000 clones; over 65% are singletons and the top ten take 9% to 15%. Antigens of these TCRs are unknown. The source was PBMCs, collected from a glioma patient whose treatment included an IDH1 peptide vaccine. These receptors were collected from a man aged 35-49 years with glioma.

The rearrangement joins TRBV5-1 to TRBJ1-1; tentative D call: TRBD1 (6 bases). CDR1 and CDR2 from the germline V gene are SGHRS and YFSETQ. CDR3 size: 16 residues. The ends were cut back, 0 bases at V and 0 bases at J, with 12 bases in the middle. CDR3 region: CASSLDRVRLNTEAFF. CDR3 nucleotides: TGCGCCAGCAGCTTGGACAGGGTACGTTTGAACACTGAAGCTTTCTTT. The entire variable domain, with the rest obtained from reference TRBV5-1 and TRBJ1-1, is as follows: KAGVTQTPRYLIKTRGQQVTLSCSPISGHRSVSWYQQTPGQGLQFLFEYFSETQRNKGNFPGRFSGRQFSNSRSEMNVSTLELGDSALYLCASSLDRVRLNTEAFFGQGTRLTVV.

This chain joins TRBV27 and TRBJ2-4; D ambiguous. V lost 4 bases to trimming and J lost 4 bases, with 2 bases between them. This CDR3 has 11 residues. Looked up from germline, CDR1 is MNHEY and CDR2 is SMNVEV (reference sequence). CDR3 DNA sequence: TGTGCCAGCAGTTCTAAAAACATTCAGTACTTC. This translates into CASSSKNIQYF.

V usage is TRBV2 and J usage is TRBJ2-2; D possibly corresponds to TRBD2 (7 bases). The CDR3 has 15 amino acids. Between the trimmed V and J ends, which lost 7 bases and 6 bases, there was a span of 18 bases. Germline V CDR1 and CDR2: SNHLY, FYNNEI. Here the CDR3 reads CASMIGQGRAGELFF. CDR3 bases: TGTGCCAGCATGATTGGTCAGGGGAGGGCCGGGGAGCTGTTTTTT. The full variable domain, completed using reference TRBV2 and TRBJ2-2, is EPEVTQTPSHQVTQMGQEVILRCVPISNHLYFYWYRQILGQKVEFLVSFYNNEISEKSEIFDDQFSVERPDGSNFTLKIRSTKLEDSAMYFCASMIGQGRAGELFFGEGSRLTVL.

This chain connects TRBV27 to TRBJ1-5; no definite D call. V was shortened by 3 bases and J by 6 bases, with 9 bases between the two germline ends. The CDR3 loop spans 13 amino acids. In germline, CDR1 is MNHEY, CDR2 SMNVEV (reference sequence). CDR3 DNA: TGTGCCAGCAGTTTCAGCTGGGGTCAGCCCCAGCATTTT. Its translation is CASSFSWGQPQHF.

This clone occurred a few times. The genes are TRBV5-6 and TRBJ2-2; 9 bases agree with TRBD1. The CDR3 covers 17 residues. J gave up 3 bases and V 3 bases, and 9 bases lay outside the gene matches. From germline, CDR1 is SGHDT and CDR2 YYEEEE. CDR3 sequence: CASSSALGTGYTGELFF. As DNA, the CDR3 is TGTGCCAGCAGCTCTGCCCTGGGGACAGGGTACACCGGGGAGCTGTTTTTT.

The genes are TRBV15 and TRBJ2-7, with 7 bases that match TRBD1. The CDR3 loop spans 17 amino acids. The V gene end was trimmed by 0 bases and the J gene end by 5 bases; junction bases not matched to a gene: 13. Germline V lookup: CDR1 LNHNV, CDR2 YYDKDF (reference sequence). Here the CDR3 DNA reads TGTGCCACCAGCAGAGATCTATGGAGACAGGGTTATCACGAGCAGTACTTC. This encodes CATSRDLWRQGYHEQYF.